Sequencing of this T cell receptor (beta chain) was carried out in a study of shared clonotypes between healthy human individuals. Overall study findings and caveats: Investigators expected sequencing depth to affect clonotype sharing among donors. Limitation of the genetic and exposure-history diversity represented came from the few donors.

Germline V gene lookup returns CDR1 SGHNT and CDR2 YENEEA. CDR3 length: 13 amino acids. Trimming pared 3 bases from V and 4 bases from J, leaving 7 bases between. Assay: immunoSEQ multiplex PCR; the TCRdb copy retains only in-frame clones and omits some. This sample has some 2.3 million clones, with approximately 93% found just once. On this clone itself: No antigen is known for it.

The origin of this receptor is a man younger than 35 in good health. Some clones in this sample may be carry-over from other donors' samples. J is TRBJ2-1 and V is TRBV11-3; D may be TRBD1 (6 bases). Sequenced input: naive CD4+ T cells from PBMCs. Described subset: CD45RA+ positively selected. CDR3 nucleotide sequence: TGTGCCAGCAGCTTGGACAGATACAATGAGCAGTTCTTC. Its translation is CASSLDRYNEQFF.